These 10 T cell receptor beta chains came from one sample sequenced in a study of cytotoxic CD8 clonotypes in ibrutinib-treated CLL. Data came from immunoSEQ multiplex PCR; TCRdb stores just in-frame clones and leaves some out. The repertoire holds tens of thousands of clones, with less than 95% as singletons. This material consisted of PBMCs, taken after 12 months of ibrutinib treatment. These receptors all come from a human donor with chronic lymphocytic leukemia.

This chain links TRBV28 with TRBJ2-7; a weak D match, TRBD1 (6 bases). The ends were cut back, 6 bases at V and 1 base at J, with 16 bases in the middle. The CDR3 spans 15 residues. Germline V gene lookup returns CDR1 MDHEN and CDR2 SYDVKM. The DNA for the CDR3 is TGTGCCAGCAGGCCACAGGGCGTGCGTTCCTACGAGCAGTACTTC. The encoded protein is CASRPQGVRSYEQYF.

The rearrangement joins TRBV4-1 to TRBJ2-5, with TRBD1 matching 9 bases. The ends lost 1 base at V and 4 bases at J; junction bases unmatched: 4. This CDR3 comprises 15 residues. Germline V gene sequence: CDR1 MGHRA, CDR2 YSYEKL. The CDR3 loop reads CASSQVQGAGETQYF. CDR3 in DNA: TGCGCCAGCAGCCAAGTACAGGGGGCAGGAGAGACCCAGTACTTC.

CDR3 coding DNA: TGCAGCGTTGCCCCCAGGGCGGGAGCTTATTACGAGCAGTACTTC. Its protein is CSVAPRAGAYYEQYF. This rearrangement joins TRBV29-1 to TRBJ2-7, with 7 nucleotides matching TRBD2. Germline CDR1 reads SQVTM; CDR2 reads ANQGSEA. This CDR3 region has 15 residues. Trimming removed 4 bases from V and 4 bases from J; junction bases left unmatched: 13.

The rearrangement uses TRBV25-1 and TRBJ2-1; D gene uncertain. Trimming removed 10 bases at V and 7 bases at J, with 14 bases between. The germline V gene has CDR1 MGHDK and CDR2 SYGVNS. There are 12 residues in the CDR3. CDR3: CAILTTMNEQFF. Here the CDR3 DNA reads TGTGCCATCCTTACCACTATGAATGAGCAGTTCTTC.

The chain recombines TRBV10-3 with TRBJ1-2, with D perhaps TRBD1 (6 bases). V was clipped by 7 bases and J by 6 bases, with 15 bases between them. Germline V gives CDR1 ENHRY, CDR2 SYGVKD. The CDR3 contains 13 residues. The DNA of the CDR3 is TGTGCCATCAAGGGGGGGGTTACGGATGGCTACACCTTC. It translates to CAIKGGVTDGYTF.

The chain carries TRBV28 and TRBJ1-1; D is undetermined. V lost 2 bases to trimming and J lost 1 base, with 8 bases between them. This CDR3 has 14 residues. CDR1 and CDR2 from the germline V gene are MDHEN and SYDVKM. The DNA for the CDR3 is TGTGCCAGCAGTTTAGGACGGGCGAACACTGAAGCTTTCTTT. The encoded protein is CASSLGRANTEAFF.

V and J are TRBV5-1 and TRBJ1-1; 9 nucleotides align to TRBD1. The CDR3 loop spans 17 amino acids. Germline V CDR1 and CDR2: SGHRS, YFSETQ. V dropped 1 base and J dropped 2; count of bases not matched to a gene: 9. The CDR3 loop is CASSLTPGQGGNTEAFF. The CDR3 nucleotides read TGCGCCAGCAGCTTGACGCCGGGACAGGGTGGAAACACTGAAGCTTTCTTT.

This clone was recorded once. A junction end diverges from the germline sequence, so it may reflect a read error. The V call is TRBV7-7, the J call TRBJ2-1, with 11 nucleotides matching TRBD2. Germline V gene data show CDR1 as SSHAT and CDR2 as FNYEAQ (reference sequence). This CDR3 contains 15 residues. CDR3 amino acids: CASSYRLAGINEQFF. Written as DNA, the CDR3 is TGTGCTAGCAGCTACCGACTAGCGGGAATTAATGAGCAGTTCTTC.

J is TRBJ2-3 and V is TRBV7-2; 13 bases agree with TRBD2. There are 16 residues in the CDR3. CDR1 and CDR2 from the germline V gene are SGHTA and FQGNSA. Trimming at V came to 4 bases and at J to 2 bases, leaving 3 bases not matched to a gene. As DNA, the CDR3 is TGTGCCAGCAGCTCTACTAGCGGGAGGGCCACAGATACGCAGTATTTT. Translated: CASSSTSGRATDTQYF.

This chain joins TRBV11-3 and TRBJ1-1; maybe TRBD1 (5 bases). The ends were cut back, 2 bases at V and 3 bases at J, with 13 bases in the middle. This CDR3 region has 15 residues. CDR1 and CDR2 (germline): SGHNT, YENEEA. The CDR3 DNA is TGTGCCAGCAGCTTACGCAGGGCCGGGCACACTGAAGCTTTCTTT. This codes for CASSLRRAGHTEAFF.